The rows below give T cell receptor beta chains drawn from one sample of a study of PD-1 blockade in classical Hodgkin lymphoma. Profiling relied on immunoSEQ multiplex PCR, and the TCRdb table lists in-frame clones only, not all of them. The table has about 8,500 clones, about 86% seen once; the top ten hold roughly 12%. This material consisted of CD4+ T cells from blood, taken at baseline. Receptor source: a human donor with classical Hodgkin lymphoma. CDR3s include the opening cysteine and the closing phenylalanine or tryptophan. Each record gives: D gene, V gene, clone size, J gene, CDR3 protein. D genes are given only for firm matches. Not every row has a clone size; where given, it reads once, few, many or a size class.

d_gene: .
v_gene: TRBV7-8
abundance: .
j_gene: TRBJ2-2
CDR3aa: CASSGRVGTGELFF

d_gene: TRBD2
v_gene: TRBV5-4
abundance: .
j_gene: TRBJ2-7
CDR3aa: CASSLEAGGYEQYF

d_gene: TRBD2
v_gene: TRBV9
abundance: .
j_gene: TRBJ2-3
CDR3aa: CASSVGVSGSADTQYF

d_gene: .
v_gene: TRBV18
abundance: .
j_gene: TRBJ1-5
CDR3aa: CASSPPGTQPQHF

d_gene: TRBD2
v_gene: TRBV5-1
abundance: .
j_gene: TRBJ2-2
CDR3aa: CASRTKPAGVNTGELFF

d_gene: TRBD2
v_gene: TRBV18
abundance: .
j_gene: TRBJ2-5
CDR3aa: CASSGTSHGTQYF

d_gene: .
v_gene: TRBV29-1
abundance: .
j_gene: TRBJ2-5
CDR3aa: CSVAGYGVDETQYF

d_gene: .
v_gene: TRBV7-3
abundance: once
j_gene: TRBJ2-1
CDR3aa: CASSTGLYNEQFF

d_gene: TRBD2
v_gene: TRBV2
abundance: once
j_gene: TRBJ2-1
CDR3aa: CASRSQREIYNEQFF

d_gene: .
v_gene: TRBV11-2
abundance: .
j_gene: TRBJ1-3
CDR3aa: CASSLGGTGLGNTIYF